Listed below are T cell receptor beta chains from one sample, sequenced in a study of blood T cells in healthy people across ages. One entry per CDR3 protein results from TCRdb running MiXCR on the 5' RACE reads. The repertoire holds about 970,000 distinct CDR3 sequences, with approximately 50% as singletons. Sequencing was performed on blood. The source is an older woman in good health. Both conserved end residues are part of each CDR3. Fields, in order: D gene, J gene, V gene, clone size, CDR3 protein, CDR3 DNA. D genes are given only for firm matches. The size field is filled for only some rows; it gives once, few, many or a size class.

TRBD2,TRBJ2-4,TRBV4-2,few,CASSQEVGTSGRKVQYF,TGTGCCAGCAGCCAAGAGGTTGGGACTAGCGGGAGGAAGGTTCAGTACTTC
NA,TRBJ1-5,TRBV4-1,NA,CASSQGVGRGQPQHF,TGCGCCAGCAGCCAAGGGGTCGGGAGAGGTCAGCCCCAGCATTTT
NA,TRBJ2-5,TRBV2,NA,CASNSLQETQYF,TGTGCCAGCAATTCTCTACAAGAGACCCAGTACTTC
NA,TRBJ2-3,TRBV6-5,few,CASSYSFRGVSDTQYF,TGTGCCAGCAGTTACTCCTTCAGGGGAGTGTCAGATACGCAGTATTTT
NA,TRBJ1-2,TRBV6-1,few,CASSEITGNYGYTF,TGTGCCAGCAGTGAGATAACAGGAAACTATGGCTACACCTTC
TRBD2,TRBJ2-3,TRBV5-5,NA,CASSPTGTSDTDTQYF,TGTGCCAGCAGCCCTACCGGGACTAGCGACACAGATACGCAGTATTTT
TRBD2,TRBJ2-7,TRBV20-1,NA,CGAPLGREYEQYF,TGCGGTGCTCCCTTGGGGAGGGAATACGAGCAGTACTTC
TRBD2,TRBJ2-1,TRBV4-3,NA,CASSQDPGLAGFIGNEQFF,TGCGCCAGCAGCCAAGATCCGGGACTAGCGGGATTTATTGGCAATGAGCAGTTCTTC
NA,TRBJ2-5,TRBV10-1,few,CASGISGETQYF,TGCGCCAGCGGGATTTCTGGAGAGACCCAGTACTTC
NA,TRBJ1-2,TRBV28,few,CASFDGLGLGYTF,TGTGCCAGCTTCGACGGCCTTGGTCTTGGCTACACCTTC
NA,TRBJ2-4,TRBV10-1,NA,CASSTGRGNIQYF,TGCGCCAGCTCGACGGGGAGAGGAAACATTCAGTACTTC
NA,TRBJ1-5,TRBV9,NA,CASSVTSYSNQPQHF,TGTGCCAGCAGCGTAACAAGTTATAGCAATCAGCCCCAGCATTTT
NA,TRBJ2-1,TRBV27,NA,CASSLSWGGIGYNEQFF,TGTGCCAGCAGTTTATCGTGGGGCGGGATAGGGTACAATGAGCAGTTCTTC
TRBD1,TRBJ2-7,TRBV5-1,NA,CASSWGQAAYEQYF,TGCGCCAGCAGCTGGGGACAGGCTGCCTACGAGCAGTACTTC
NA,TRBJ2-7,TRBV5-4,NA,CATRGSSSYEQYF,TGTGCCACGCGTGGGTCGAGCTCCTACGAGCAGTACTTC
TRBD2,TRBJ2-1,TRBV6-1,many,CASSPQGEASGRRRNEQFF,TGTGCCAGCAGTCCCCAAGGGGAAGCTAGCGGGAGAAGAAGGAATGAGCAGTTCTTC
NA,TRBJ2-7,TRBV29-1,NA,CSSIGDSYEQYF,TGCAGCTCCATAGGGGACTCCTACGAGCAGTACTTC
TRBD2,TRBJ2-7,TRBV20-1,NA,CSARDLAGLDYEQYF,TGCAGTGCTAGAGATCTCGCGGGACTAGACTACGAGCAGTACTTC
TRBD2,TRBJ2-3,TRBV11-2,NA,CASSQDPGTSLADTQYF,TGTGCCAGCAGCCAAGACCCCGGGACTAGCTTGGCAGATACGCAGTATTTT
NA,TRBJ2-4,TRBV27,NA,CASSLYGRGSAKNIQYF,TGTGCCAGCAGTTTATACGGAAGGGGGTCGGCCAAAAACATTCAGTACTTC
NA,TRBJ2-6,TRBV4-2,NA,CASSPEQGGGANVLTF,TGTGCCAGCAGCCCTGAACAGGGAGGCGGGGCCAACGTCCTGACTTTC
NA,TRBJ1-2,TRBV9,NA,CASSVAKGPADGYTF,TGTGCCAGCAGCGTAGCTAAGGGTCCCGCGGACGGCTACACCTTC
NA,TRBJ2-5,TRBV3-1,NA,CAGSQGGLITYF,TGTGCCGGCAGCCAAGGGGGGTTAATTACGTACTTC
NA,TRBJ1-2,TRBV20-1,NA,CSATTDNYGYTF,TGCAGTGCTACGACAGATAACTATGGCTACACCTTC
TRBD2,TRBJ2-7,TRBV5-1,many,CASSIAGPLSYEQYF,TGCGCCAGCAGCATAGCGGGGCCCCTCTCCTACGAGCAGTACTTC
NA,TRBJ2-1,TRBV5-5,NA,CASSRGLGEQFF,TGTGCCAGCAGCCGCGGGTTGGGTGAGCAGTTCTTC
TRBD1,TRBJ2-7,TRBV2,NA,CASSYDRVKNYEQYF,TGTGCCAGCAGTTATGACAGGGTAAAAAACTACGAGCAGTACTTC
NA,TRBJ2-2,TRBV5-1,NA,CASGLANTGELFF,TGCGCCAGCGGATTAGCGAACACCGGGGAGCTGTTTTTT
NA,TRBJ1-6,TRBV13,NA,CASSLGHANSPLHF,TGTGCCAGCAGCTTGGGTCACGCGAATTCACCCCTCCACTTT
NA,TRBJ1-2,TRBV2,few,CASSGQVNYGYTF,TGTGCCAGCAGTGGACAGGTGAATTATGGCTACACCTTC
NA,TRBJ2-2,TRBV4-3,NA,CASSQDYRPARNTGELFF,TGCGCCAGCAGCCAAGATTACCGGCCGGCTAGGAACACCGGGGAGCTGTTTTTT
NA,TRBJ1-4,TRBV25-1,NA,CASSDPGQTEKLFF,TGTGCCAGCAGTGACCCAGGGCAAACTGAAAAACTGTTTTTT
TRBD1,TRBJ2-1,TRBV28,NA,CASRQTGPINNEQFF,TGTGCCAGCCGCCAGACAGGGCCCATTAACAATGAGCAGTTCTTC
NA,TRBJ1-1,TRBV20-1,NA,CSATGGGADTEAFF,TGCAGTGCTACTGGGGGGGGGGCCGACACTGAAGCTTTCTTT
NA,TRBJ2-1,TRBV2,NA,CASSIKSRGEQFF,TGTGCCAGCAGTATAAAGAGCCGGGGTGAGCAGTTCTTC
NA,TRBJ2-3,TRBV29-1,few,CSVTADTSTDTQYF,TGCAGCGTTACCGCCGACACTAGCACAGATACGCAGTATTTT
NA,TRBJ2-1,TRBV20-1,NA,CSAQTSTSSYNEQFF,TGCAGTGCCCAAACTAGCACGAGCTCCTACAATGAGCAGTTCTTC
TRBD1,TRBJ2-7,TRBV3-1,NA,CASSPERDSYYEQYF,TGTGCCAGCAGCCCCGAACGGGACAGCTACTACGAGCAGTACTTC
NA,TRBJ2-4,TRBV6-2/TRBV6-3,NA,CASSYLQENIQYF,TGTGCCAGCAGTTACTTACAGGAAAACATTCAGTACTTC
NA,TRBJ1-2,TRBV7-8,NA,CASSLVEASPYGYTF,TGTGCCAGCAGCTTGGTGGAGGCCAGCCCCTATGGCTACACCTTC
TRBD1,TRBJ2-5,TRBV6-2/TRBV6-3,few,CASSYGTGDQETQYF,TGTGCCAGCAGTTACGGGACAGGAGACCAAGAGACCCAGTACTTC
NA,TRBJ2-6,TRBV5-6,NA,CASSFAGAPNVLTF,TGTGCCAGCAGCTTTGCTGGCGCGCCCAACGTCCTGACTTTC
NA,TRBJ2-3,TRBV7-9,NA,CASSAPLGGDTQYF,TGTGCCAGCAGCGCCCCCCTAGGAGGAGATACGCAGTATTTT
NA,TRBJ2-5,TRBV29-1,few,CSAALGGQETQYF,TGCAGCGCGGCACTAGGGGGGCAAGAGACCCAGTACTTC
NA,TRBJ2-7,TRBV28,NA,CASSRPRAQSYEQYF,TGTGCCAGCAGCCGCCCCCGGGCGCAGTCCTACGAGCAGTACTTC
NA,TRBJ1-1,TRBV28,few,CASSPPTNTEAFF,TGTGCCAGCAGTCCACCGACTAACACTGAAGCTTTCTTT
NA,TRBJ2-7,TRBV5-1,few,CASPSGWDYEQYF,TGCGCCAGCCCCTCGGGGTGGGACTACGAGCAGTACTTC
TRBD1,TRBJ1-2,TRBV6-5,many,CASRMGQENLYGYTF,TGTGCCAGCAGAATGGGACAGGAGAATCTATATGGCTACACCTTC
NA,TRBJ2-5,TRBV25-1,NA,CASSVQENQETQYF,TGTGCCAGCAGTGTTCAGGAAAACCAAGAGACCCAGTACTTC
TRBD2,TRBJ2-1,TRBV27,NA,CASSPLSGRVYNEQFF,TGTGCCAGCAGTCCTCTGAGCGGGAGGGTCTACAATGAGCAGTTCTTC
TRBD2,TRBJ2-3,TRBV4-1,NA,CASSPVAGRSTDTQYF,TGCGCCAGCAGCCCTGTAGCGGGACGTAGCACAGATACGCAGTATTTT
NA,TRBJ2-7,TRBV20-1,few,CSASLRSYEQYF,TGCAGTGCTAGTCTGAGGAGCTACGAGCAGTACTTC
NA,TRBJ2-3,TRBV5-6,NA,CASKSTGMDTQYF,TGTGCCAGCAAAAGTACAGGGATGGATACGCAGTATTTT
TRBD2,TRBJ2-7,TRBV5-6,few,CASSLLAGVLSYEQYF,TGTGCCAGCAGCTTACTAGCGGGAGTCTTGTCCTACGAGCAGTACTTC